This T cell receptor (beta chain) appears in the sequencing data of a study of blood T cell repertoires in COVID-19. Study details: The United States, Italy and Spain provided the acute and convalescent COVID-19 samples. The cDNA or gDNA used as material had been derived from T cells, B-cell-depleted T cells, or PBMCs.

How the authors handled the data: Cell counts per sample came from amplifying reference gene primers. Sequencing was performed with immunoSEQ multiplex PCR; in TCRdb, only in-frame clones are kept and a portion is missing. The V and J calls and the clone size are those of that table, but D and trimming were determined from the DNA. Counted here are over 80,000 clones, around 74% occurring once; the ten biggest clones make up around 3.9%. The CDR3 is made up of 16 amino acids. Germline V lookup: CDR1 SGHRS, CDR2 YFSETQ. Trimming at V came to 0 bases and at J to 5 bases, leaving 6 bases not matched to a gene. Followed longitudinally, the Seattle patients had been enrolled during active infection.

This chain joins TRBV5-1 and TRBJ2-7; 12 bases are a match to TRBD2. Input material: peripheral blood. The receptor was derived from a man between 65 and 85 years old with COVID-19, enrolled during active disease. The CDR3 sequence is CASSLGLAGAQDEQYF. The CDR3 DNA is TGCGCCAGCAGCTTGGGACTAGCGGGAGCGCAGGACGAGCAGTACTTC.